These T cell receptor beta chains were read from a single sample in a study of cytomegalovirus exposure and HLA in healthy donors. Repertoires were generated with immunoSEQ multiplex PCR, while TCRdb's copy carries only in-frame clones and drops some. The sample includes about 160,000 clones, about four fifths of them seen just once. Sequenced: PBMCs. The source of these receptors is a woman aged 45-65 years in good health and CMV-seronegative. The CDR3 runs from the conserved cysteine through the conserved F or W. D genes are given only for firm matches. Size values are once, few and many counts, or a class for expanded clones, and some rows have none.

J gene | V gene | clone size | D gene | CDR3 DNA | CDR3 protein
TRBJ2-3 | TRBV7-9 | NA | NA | TGTTCCAGCAGCCAAAAATCAGGTTGGCCTCCCCCAGATACGCAGTATTTT | CSSSQKSGWPPPDTQYF
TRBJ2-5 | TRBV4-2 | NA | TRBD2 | TGTGCCAGCAGCCAAGATAGTACTAGCGGGAATTTACAGTACCAAGAGACCCAGTACTTC | CASSQDSTSGNLQYQETQYF
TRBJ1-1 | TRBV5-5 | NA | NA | TGTGCCAGCTCCGGGACAACCAACACTGAAGCTTTCTTT | CASSGTTNTEAFF
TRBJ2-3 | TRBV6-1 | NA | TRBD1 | TGTGCCAGCAGAGCCGGGACAGGGGACACAGATACGCAGTATTTT | CASRAGTGDTDTQYF
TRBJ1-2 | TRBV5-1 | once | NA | TGCGCCAGCAGCTTGGCTGGACAGCCCCTCTATGGCTACACCTTC | CASSLAGQPLYGYTF
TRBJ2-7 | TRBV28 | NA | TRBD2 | TGTGCCAGCAGGCCACTACTAGCGGGCTTATACGAGCAGTACTTC | CASRPLLAGLYEQYF
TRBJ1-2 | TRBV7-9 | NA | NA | TGTGCCAGCAGCTCTGGAGGATATGGCTACACCTTC | CASSSGGYGYTF
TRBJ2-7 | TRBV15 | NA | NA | TGTGCCACCAGCAGAGAGGCAACCTACGAGCAGTACTTC | CATSREATYEQYF
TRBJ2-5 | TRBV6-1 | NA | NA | TGTGCCAGCAGACCCTGGGAGAGGTCACGGGAGACCCAGTACTTC | CASRPWERSRETQYF
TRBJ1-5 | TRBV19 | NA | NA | TGTGCCAGTAGTATAGGAGCGGCAGGGGGCAATCAGCCCCAGCATTTT | CASSIGAAGGNQPQHF
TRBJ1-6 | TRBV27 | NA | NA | TGTGCCAGCAGTTTAGGCATTAATTCACCCCTCCACTTT | CASSLGINSPLHF
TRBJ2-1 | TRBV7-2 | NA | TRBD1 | TGTGCCAGCAGCCCCCAAACCGGACAGGGTTTCATTGAGCAGTTCTTC | CASSPQTGQGFIEQFF
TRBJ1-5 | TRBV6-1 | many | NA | TGTGCCAGCAGTGTTATCTCCCCTAGTAGCAATCAGCCCCAGCATTTT | CASSVISPSSNQPQHF
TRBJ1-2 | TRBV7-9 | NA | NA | TGTGCCAGCAGCTCGCCGCGCTTAGGGGATGGCTACACCTTC | CASSSPRLGDGYTF
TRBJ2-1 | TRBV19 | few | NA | TGTGCCAGTAGTCCCCCCTGGGTAGGGAGTGAGCAGTTCTTC | CASSPPWVGSEQFF
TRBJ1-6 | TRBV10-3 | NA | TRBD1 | TGTGCCATCAGGGCGACAGGGAGCTCCTATAATTCACCCCTCCACTTT | CAIRATGSSYNSPLHF
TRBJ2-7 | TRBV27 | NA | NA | TGTGCCAGCAGTTCTCGGGAGCGCTCCTACGAGCAGTACTTC | CASSSRERSYEQYF
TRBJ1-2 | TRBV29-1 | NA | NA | TGCAGCGCGGGCCCTGAGGGTAATGGCTACACCTTC | CSAGPEGNGYTF
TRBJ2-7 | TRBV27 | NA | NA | TGTGCCAGCAGCCCAACAGGGAGTGGATACGAGCAGTACTTC | CASSPTGSGYEQYF
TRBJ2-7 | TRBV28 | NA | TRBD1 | TGTGCCAGCAGTTCCGGACAGGGGCACGAGCAGTACTTC | CASSSGQGHEQYF
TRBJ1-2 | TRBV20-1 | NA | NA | TGCAGTGCGTACGACAGGTACGGCTACACCTTC | CSAYDRYGYTF
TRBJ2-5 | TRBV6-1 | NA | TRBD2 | TGTGCCAGCAGACCCCCGGGGGGGGAGACCCAGTACTTC | CASRPPGGETQYF
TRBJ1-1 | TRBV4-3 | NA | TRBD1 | TGCGCCAGCAGCCAAGGGGCAGGGGGAGGCACTGAAGCTTTCTTT | CASSQGAGGGTEAFF